There are a few counts of the clone carrying this T cell receptor beta chain. As yet, its antigen is unknown. TCRdb re-derived calls from the PCR reads in MiXCR, one entry per CDR3 protein. The sample gives about 68,000 distinct CDR3 sequences, 15% to 20% of which show up once; approximately 1.5% is in the top ten. The sample comes from a study of molecular identifiers for immune sequencing clone quantification. Findings and limits, study-wide: Spiked Jurkat TCR RNA equal to one cell could reportedly be picked out among some 1 million naive cells. For effector cells, clones above 20 RNA copies held over 97% of molecules; for naive cells, under 1%.

Naive CD8 T cells underwent sorting with the CD8+CD4-CCR7+CD45RA+ definition. V lost 6 bases, J lost 5 bases, and 11 bases lay in between. Germline loops: CDR1 LNHDA, CDR2 SQIVND (reference sequence). CDR3 length: 13 amino acids. Sequencing used naive CD8+ T cells from blood, with Jurkat cell RNA spiked in. The subset was: FACS-sorted CD8+CD4-CCR7+CD45RA+ naive T cells. The receptor comes from a human donor in good health. Some libraries in this study had Jurkat cell RNA spiked in. The chain is built from TRBV19 and TRBJ2-1, with D maybe TRBD2 (6 bases). The CDR3 region has the DNA TGTGCCAGTAGCACCGGCGGGAACAATGAGCAGTTCTTC. It encodes CASSTGGNNEQFF.